This passage covers 22 T cell receptor beta chains from one sample sequenced in a study of identical twins. TCRdb used MiXCR to reprocess the 5' RACE reads, holding one entry per CDR3 protein. The sample has about 1.7 million distinct CDR3 sequences, around 29% seen once. The material sequenced was cord blood. Receptor source: a newborn girl in good health.

For the CDR3, the DNA is TGTGCCAGCAGTTTAGGCCTGGGACAGGGTTCAGATACGCAGTATTTT. It translates to CASSLGLGQGSDTQYF. V and J are TRBV28 and TRBJ2-3, with 9 positions matching TRBD1. From germline, CDR1 is MDHEN and CDR2 SYDVKM. The CDR3 consists of 16 residues. J lost 4 bases, V lost 2 bases, and 7 bases had no gene match.

The V call is TRBV15, the J call TRBJ1-5; TRBD1 aligns across 8 bases. Per germline, CDR1 LNHNV and CDR2 YYDKDF (reference sequence). The CDR3 has 18 amino acids. The trim removed 0 bases at V and 5 bases at J, leaving 12 bases unmatched. CDR3 sequence (DNA): TGTGCCACCAGCAGAGATAGGGTACGGACAGGGAGGTATCAGCCCCAGCATTTT. Translated, it gives CATSRDRVRTGRYQPQHF.

The V gene is TRBV7-2, the J gene TRBJ2-3; D is uncertain. V was cut by 3 bases and J by 1 base, with 8 bases left in between. In germline, CDR1 is SGHTA, CDR2 FQGNSA. The CDR3 is 14 residues long. DNA for the CDR3: TGTGCCAGCAGCTTCTCTCGTCGCACAGATACGCAGTATTTT. Translating it yields CASSFSRRTDTQYF.

There are many counts of this clonotype. The chain employs TRBV28 and TRBJ2-3; TRBD1 is a possible D gene (5 bases). This CDR3 has 16 amino acids. Looked up from germline, CDR1 is MDHEN and CDR2 is SYDVKM. V was shortened by 2 bases and J by 2 bases, with 14 bases between the two germline ends. The CDR3, as DNA: TGTGCCAGCAGTTTAGGGCAAGGGGTCACCACAGATACGCAGTATTTT. This encodes CASSLGQGVTTDTQYF.

In this sample, this clonotype turned up a few times. V is TRBV12-3 or TRBV12-4 and J is TRBJ2-7; 8 bases agree with TRBD2. The CDR3 totals 15 residues. J lost 0 bases, V lost 6 bases, and 7 bases had no gene match. In DNA, the CDR3 is TGTGCCAGCAGCCTATCTAGCGGGCTCTCCTACGAGCAGTACTTC. Protein sequence: CASSLSSGLSYEQYF.

The CDR3 DNA is TGTGCCAGCAGCTTAGTATCACCGTGGACAGTGCAGAACACCGGGGAGCTGTTTTTT. Residues: CASSLVSPWTVQNTGELFF. This chain connects TRBV11-3 to TRBJ2-2; tentative D call: TRBD1 (6 bases). The CDR3 loop spans 19 amino acids. V gave up 1 base and J gave up 1 base, with 19 bases separating them. Germline V gene data show CDR1 as SGHNT and CDR2 as YENEEA.

This clonotype showed up just a few times. The rearrangement joins TRBV5-1 to TRBJ2-4; 9 bases agree with TRBD2. CDR1 is SGHRS and CDR2 is YFSETQ in the germline V gene. The CDR3 has 20 residues. Trimming removed 4 bases from V and 0 bases from J; junction bases left unmatched: 17. This CDR3 is CASSPLGLATVRVAKNIQYF. CDR3 DNA sequence: TGCGCCAGCAGCCCTCTGGGACTAGCAACCGTCCGGGTAGCCAAAAACATTCAGTACTTC.

This chain links TRBV20-1 with TRBJ1-5; weak D call: TRBD1 (5 bases). CDR3 length: 15 amino acids. The germline gives CDR1 DFQATT, CDR2 SNEGSKA (reference sequence). V shed 0 bases and J shed 2 bases, with 11 bases lying between them. The CDR3 DNA is TGCAGTGCTAGAGATGGGGGTACGGGCAATCAGCCCCAGCATTTT. Protein: CSARDGGTGNQPQHF.

Concerning this clonotype: This could be a read error, since a much larger clone is one nucleotide away. The CDR3 DNA follows: TGCAGCGTCGTCCAGCGGGAGGGCCCCTACAATGAGCAGTTCTTC. Protein: CSVVQREGPYNEQFF. The chain has TRBV29-1 and TRBJ2-1; 10 nucleotides agree with TRBD2. Germline CDR1 reads SQVTM; CDR2 reads ANQGSEA. After removal of 6 bases from V and 2 bases from J, the junction contained 7 bases not matched to a gene. The CDR3 runs to 15 residues.

This clonotype was counted between two and nine times. This chain connects TRBV20-1 to TRBJ2-1; 9 nucleotides align to TRBD1. Germline V gives CDR1 DFQATT, CDR2 SNEGSKA (reference sequence). The CDR3 extends over 14 amino acids. V lost 1 base to trimming and J lost 6 bases; unmatched junction nucleotides: 4. CDR3 loop: CSARVRDRANEQFF. As DNA, the CDR3 is TGCAGTGCTAGAGTAAGGGACAGGGCCAATGAGCAGTTCTTC.

The genes are TRBV9 and TRBJ1-3; the D is unclear. V lost 0 bases, J lost 0 bases, and 10 bases lay in between. CDR1 and CDR2 (germline): SGDLS, YYNGEE. The CDR3 is made up of 16 amino acids. The CDR3 nucleotides read TGTGCCAGCAGCGTAGGGTTTCACCTCTCTGGAAACACCATATATTTT. Its translation is CASSVGFHLSGNTIYF.

Here the CDR3 reads CASSLAGPSGRNEQYF. The CDR3, as DNA: TGTGCCAGCAGTTTAGCAGGGCCTAGCGGGAGGAATGAGCAGTACTTC. The chain uses TRBV27 and TRBJ2-7; 11 bases are a match to TRBD2. The CDR3 has 16 amino acids. V shed 2 bases, J shed 7 bases, and the junction held 10 bases outside the gene matches. In germline, CDR1 is MNHEY, CDR2 SMNVEV (reference sequence).

As for this clonotype: The junction shows a germline mismatch at one end, possibly a read error. V gene TRBV7-7 combines with J gene TRBJ2-2, with D unclear. The CDR3 length is 15 residues. Germline V gene data show CDR1 as SSHAT and CDR2 as FNYEAQ (reference sequence). The CDR3 nucleotides are TGTGCTAGCAGCCCTACCGACGTGAACACCGGGGAGCTGTTTTTT. Protein: CASSPTDVNTGELFF.

This clonotype was counted only a few times. The CDR3 loop is CASSLEVIYEQYF. The DNA for the CDR3 is TGCGCCAGCAGCTTGGAGGTGATATACGAGCAGTACTTC. V gene TRBV5-1 combines with J gene TRBJ2-7; D remains ambiguous. V lost 0 bases and J 4 bases, leaving 8 bases between the germline ends. Germline assignment: CDR1 SGHRS and CDR2 YFSETQ. The CDR3 is made up of 13 amino acids.

This clonotype was recorded once. CDR3 residues: CASSYNYDRGGKLFF. DNA of the CDR3: TGCGCCAGCAGCTACAACTATGACAGGGGCGGAAAACTGTTTTTT. The rearrangement links TRBV5-1 to TRBJ1-4; 8 nucleotides line up with TRBD1. The CDR3 sequence is 15 residues long. Trimming at V came to 3 bases and at J to 10 bases, leaving 11 bases not matched to a gene. The germline V gene encodes CDR1 SGHRS and CDR2 YFSETQ.

The chain joins TRBV3-1 to TRBJ1-4; D is uncertain. Germline-derived CDR1 and CDR2 are LGHDT and YNNKEL (reference sequence). The CDR3 runs 13 residues. Deletions cut 2 bases from V and 6 bases from J, with 7 bases between. The CDR3 here is CASSQQVDEKLFF. CDR3 sequence (DNA): TGTGCCAGCAGCCAACAGGTTGATGAAAAACTGTTTTTT.

In this sample, this clonotype turned up a few times. The chain employs TRBV4-2 and TRBJ1-1, with a tentative D call TRBD1 (5 bases). The CDR3 loop spans 15 amino acids. Germline CDR1 LGHNA, CDR2 YNFKEQ. V was shortened by 0 bases and J by 1 base, with 9 bases between the two germline ends. The CDR3 here is CASSQDSGGNTEAFF. The CDR3 DNA sequence: TGTGCCAGCAGCCAAGATTCGGGGGGGAACACTGAAGCTTTCTTT.

The V gene is TRBV4-2, the J gene TRBJ2-1; D might be TRBD2 (6 bases). V lost 1 base, J lost 0 bases, and 13 bases lay in between. This CDR3 is 17 amino acids long. Germline V lookup: CDR1 LGHNA, CDR2 YNFKEQ. CDR3 nucleotides: TGTGCCAGCAGCCAAGGGCCCGGGACTGCCTCCTACAATGAGCAGTTCTTC. Translating it yields CASSQGPGTASYNEQFF.

CDR3 sequence (DNA): TGTGCCAGCAGCTTAGGGCCGGAGGCGGGAGGGTGGAACAATGAGCAGTTCTTC. Its protein product is CASSLGPEAGGWNNEQFF. The chain carries TRBV7-2 and TRBJ2-1, with 9 bases aligning to TRBD2. J gave up 5 bases and V 1 base, and 12 bases lay outside the gene matches. CDR1 and CDR2 from the germline V gene are SGHTA and FQGNSA. This CDR3 spans 18 amino acids.

The V call is TRBV6-5, the J call TRBJ2-1; D unresolved. The CDR3 consists of 15 residues. Germline V gene data show CDR1 as MNHEY and CDR2 as SVGAGI. V was trimmed by 0 bases and J by 2 bases, leaving 8 bases between them. The CDR3 DNA sequence: TGTGCCAGCAGTTACTCTCGCTTCGCCTACAATGAGCAGTTCTTC. Its translation is CASSYSRFAYNEQFF.

There are a few counts of this clonotype. J is TRBJ1-4 and V is TRBV29-1, with 11 positions matching TRBD1. V dropped 6 bases and J dropped 8; count of bases not matched to a gene: 5. The CDR3 contains 13 residues. Germline CDR1 and CDR2: SQVTM and ANQGSEA. The CDR3 protein is CSVGDRGGEKLFF. In nucleotides, the CDR3 is TGCAGCGTGGGGGACAGGGGGGGAGAAAAACTGTTTTTT.

Details on this clonotype: The junction departs from the called germline gene at one end, perhaps through a read error. V and J are TRBV27 and TRBJ2-1; 8 positions agree with TRBD2. Germline V gene data show CDR1 as MNHEY and CDR2 as SMNVEV (reference sequence). The CDR3 spans 18 residues. This CDR3 reads CASSLTPFPGGSYNGQFF. The CDR3 DNA is TGTGCCAGCAGTTTAACCCCCTTCCCGGGGGGGTCCTACAATGGGCAGTTCTTC.